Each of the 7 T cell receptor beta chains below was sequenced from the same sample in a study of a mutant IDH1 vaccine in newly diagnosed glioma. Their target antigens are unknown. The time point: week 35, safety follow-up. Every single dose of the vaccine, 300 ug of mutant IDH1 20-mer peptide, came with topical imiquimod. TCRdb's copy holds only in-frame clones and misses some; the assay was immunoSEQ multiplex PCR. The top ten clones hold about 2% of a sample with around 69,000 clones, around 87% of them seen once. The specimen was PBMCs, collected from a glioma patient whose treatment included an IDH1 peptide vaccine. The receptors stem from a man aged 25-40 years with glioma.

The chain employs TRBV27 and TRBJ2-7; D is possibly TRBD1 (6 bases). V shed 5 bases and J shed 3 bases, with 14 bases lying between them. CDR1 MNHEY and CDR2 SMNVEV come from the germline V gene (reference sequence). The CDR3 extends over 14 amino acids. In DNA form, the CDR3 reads TGTGCCAGCAGTCGGAACAGGGACCTCTACGAGCAGTACTTC. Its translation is CASSRNRDLYEQYF.

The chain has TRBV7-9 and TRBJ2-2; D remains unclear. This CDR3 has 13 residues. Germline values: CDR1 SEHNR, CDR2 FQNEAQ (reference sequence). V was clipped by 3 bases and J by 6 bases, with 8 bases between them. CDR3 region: CASSFDVSGELFF. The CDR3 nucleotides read TGTGCCAGCAGCTTTGACGTGTCCGGGGAGCTGTTTTTT.

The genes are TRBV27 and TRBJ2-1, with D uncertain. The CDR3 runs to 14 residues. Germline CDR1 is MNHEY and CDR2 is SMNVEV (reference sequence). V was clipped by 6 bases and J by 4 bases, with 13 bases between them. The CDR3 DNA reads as TGTGCCAGCAGGGACCTTGGTGTATACAATGAGCAGTTCTTC. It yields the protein CASRDLGVYNEQFF.

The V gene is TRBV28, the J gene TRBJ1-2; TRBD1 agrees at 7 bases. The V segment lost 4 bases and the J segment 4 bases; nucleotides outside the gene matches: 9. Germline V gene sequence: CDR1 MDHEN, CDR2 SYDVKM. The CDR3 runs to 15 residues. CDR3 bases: TGTGCCAGCAGTTCTCAAGTATACAGGGGCTATGGCTACACCTTC. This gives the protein CASSSQVYRGYGYTF.

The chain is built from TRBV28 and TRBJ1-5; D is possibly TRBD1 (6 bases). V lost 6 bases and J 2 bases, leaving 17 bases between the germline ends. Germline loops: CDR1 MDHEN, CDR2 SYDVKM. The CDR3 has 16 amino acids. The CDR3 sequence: CASRLEWGPGNQPQHF. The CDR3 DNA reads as TGTGCCAGCAGGCTGGAGTGGGGGCCGGGCAATCAGCCCCAGCATTTT. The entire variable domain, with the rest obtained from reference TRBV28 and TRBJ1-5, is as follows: DVKVTQSSRYLVKRTGEKVFLECVQDMDHENMFWYRQDPGLGLRLIYFSYDVKMKEKGDIPEGYSVSREKKERFSLILESASTNQTSMYLCASRLEWGPGNQPQHFGDGTRLSIL.

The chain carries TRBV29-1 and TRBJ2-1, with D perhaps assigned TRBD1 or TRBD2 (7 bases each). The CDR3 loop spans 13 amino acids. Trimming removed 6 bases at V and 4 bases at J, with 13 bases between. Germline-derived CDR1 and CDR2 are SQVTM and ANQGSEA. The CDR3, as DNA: TGCAGCGTGGGGGGGACAGAGTACAATGAGCAGTTCTTC. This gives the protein CSVGGTEYNEQFF.

CDR3 amino acids: CATSKGQDTDTQYF. The DNA for the CDR3 is TGTGCCACCAGCAAAGGACAGGACACAGATACGCAGTATTTT. This rearrangement joins TRBV15 to TRBJ2-3; 7 nucleotides match TRBD1. V lost 4 bases and J lost 2; bases outside the gene matches: 3. This CDR3 region has 14 residues. Germline CDR1 is LNHNV and CDR2 is YYDKDF (reference sequence). Together with reference TRBV15 and TRBJ2-3, the CDR3 gives the full variable domain: DAMVIQNPRYQVTQFGKPVTLSCSQTLNHNVMYWYQQKSSQAPKLLFHYYDKDFNNEADTPDNFQSRRPNTSFCFLDIRSPGLGDTAMYLCATSKGQDTDTQYFGPGTRLTVL.